The 5 T cell receptor beta chains below all came from one sample that was sequenced in a study of blood T cell repertoires in COVID-19. Sequenced by immunoSEQ multiplex PCR; TCRdb stores in-frame clones only, minus some. The sample comprises 200,000 to 250,000 clones, approximately 80% of which are singletons, and about 7.7% rests with the top ten. The sample comprised PBMCs or T cells enriched from blood (not recorded which). These receptors all stem from a middle-aged woman with acute COVID-19.

This clone appeared a few times. CDR3 sequence (DNA): TGTGCCAGCAGCTTAGCGAACAGGCTTGGTGGGCTGTTTTTT. Translation: CASSLANRLGGLFF. This chain links TRBV7-2 with TRBJ2-2; possibly TRBD1 for D (5 bases). The germline gives CDR1 SGHTA, CDR2 FQGNSA. The CDR3 totals 14 residues. The ends were cut back, 0 bases at V and 13 bases at J, with 15 bases in the middle. Together with reference TRBV7-2 and TRBJ2-2, the CDR3 gives the full variable domain: GAGVSQSPSNKVTEKGKDVELRCDPISGHTALYWYRQSLGQGLEFLIYFQGNSAPDKSGLPSDRFSAERTGGSVSTLTIQRTQQEDSAVYLCASSLANRLGGLFFGEGSRLTVL.

The J gene is TRBJ2-2, the V gene TRBV11-3; a weak D match, TRBD2 (5 bases). CDR3 length: 14 amino acids. Germline assignment: CDR1 SGHNT and CDR2 YENEEA. Trimming stripped 5 bases from V and 3 bases from J, with 10 bases between. CDR3 in DNA: TGTGCCAGCAGCGGCGGGCATTACACCGGGGAGCTGTTTTTT. As protein: CASSGGHYTGELFF.

V gene TRBV15 combines with J gene TRBJ1-2, with D perhaps matching TRBD1 (6 bases). The CDR3 consists of 14 residues. V lost 1 base, J lost 1 base, and 7 bases lay in between. CDR1 is LNHNV and CDR2 is YYDKDF in the germline V gene (reference sequence). CDR3 residues: CATSRGQDNYGYTF. For the CDR3, the DNA is TGTGCCACCAGCAGAGGACAGGATAACTATGGCTACACCTTC.

The chain couples TRBV10-3 to TRBJ1-2; 8 nucleotides match TRBD1. The trim removed 6 bases at V and 6 bases at J, leaving 6 bases unmatched. Germline assignment: CDR1 ENHRY and CDR2 SYGVKD. The CDR3 has 13 residues. The CDR3 region is CAIRGQGADGYTF. The CDR3 DNA follows: TGTGCCATCAGAGGGCAGGGGGCGGATGGCTACACCTTC.

The chain recombines TRBV12-3 or TRBV12-4 with TRBJ1-2; 7 bases match TRBD1. There are 13 residues in the CDR3. J lost 4 bases, V lost 6 bases, and 5 bases had no gene match. The CDR3 nucleotides are TGTGCCAGCAGCCGCGCAGGGGGCTATGGCTACACCTTC. It yields the protein CASSRAGGYGYTF.